This T cell receptor beta chain was profiled in a study of cytomegalovirus exposure and HLA in healthy donors. The overall study: Previous work identified roughly 120 million unique TCR beta sequences from 150 million to 200 million T cells.

Study-level points and caveats: It was likely that a cluster of highly shared sequence variants was a sequencing artifact. Common viral pathogens were later found to be apparently linked to several of the most significant clusters.

PCR employed 60 Vbeta and 13 Jbeta primers. Using immunoSEQ multiplex PCR, the repertoire was profiled, and TCRdb retains in-frame clones only, with some absent. In the table there are about 200,000 clones, 70% of which are singletons. The CDR3 is 16 amino acids. Germline assignment: CDR1 SGHTA and CDR2 FQGTGA. The V segment lost 2 bases and the J segment 1 base; nucleotides outside the gene matches: 5. Notes on this clone: Its antigen is not known. At the DNA level, this CDR3 is encoded by other sequences in the same sample as well.

This TCR was sampled from a middle-aged man in good health and CMV-seropositive. The chain has TRBV7-3 and TRBJ2-3; TRBD2 aligns across 8 bases. Sequencing was done on a sample of PBMCs. CDR3 residues: CASSLLSGGGTDTQYF. In DNA form, the CDR3 reads TGTGCCAGCAGCTTACTTTCGGGGGGGGGCACAGATACGCAGTATTTT.